A single sample is the source of the 20 T cell receptor beta chains below, sequenced in a study of cytomegalovirus exposure and HLA in healthy donors. Use of 60 Vbeta and 13 Jbeta primers characterized the PCR. Using immunoSEQ multiplex PCR, the repertoire was profiled, and TCRdb retains in-frame clones only, with some absent. The table lists 65,000 to 100,000 clones, approximately 71% of them singletons. Sequenced sample: PBMCs. These receptors originate from a man aged 35 to 55 in good health and CMV-seronegative.

This clone was recorded once. The gene calls are TRBV13 and TRBJ2-7, with 10 bases identical to TRBD1. Germline lookup yields CDR1 PRHDT and CDR2 FYEKMQ (reference sequence). Losses at the gene ends were 5 bases for V and 3 bases for J; bases not matched to a gene: 4. This CDR3 region has 14 residues. The CDR3 region is CASSTGQGGYEQYF. Written as DNA, the CDR3 is TGTGCCAGCAGCACTGGACAGGGGGGCTACGAGCAGTACTTC.

CDR3 sequence reads: CASSQDWGGTHQPQHF. The CDR3 DNA sequence: TGCGCCAGCAGCCAAGACTGGGGGGGGACCCATCAGCCCCAGCATTTT. The rearrangement joins TRBV4-1 to TRBJ1-5; possible D gene TRBD1, 5 bases. CDR1 is MGHRA, CDR2 YSYEKL, per germline. V lost 0 bases and J 5 bases, leaving 14 bases between the germline ends. The CDR3 covers 16 residues.

This chain connects TRBV4-1 to TRBJ2-7; 7 bases agree with TRBD1. Germline V lookup: CDR1 MGHRA, CDR2 YSYEKL. There are 13 residues in the CDR3. V trimming: 3 bases; J trimming: 12 bases; junction bases outside the gene matches: 11. DNA of the CDR3: TGCGCCAGCAGCCAGGGGGACAGACCTTATCTGTACTTC. Translation gives CASSQGDRPYLYF.

The gene calls are TRBV2 and TRBJ2-1; 9 bases align to TRBD2. Germline CDR1 SNHLY, CDR2 FYNNEI. V lost 6 bases, J lost 8 bases, and 11 bases stayed unmatched. The CDR3 is 15 residues long. The CDR3 coding sequence is TGTGCCAGCAGGGACCCGGGACTAGCTCTCGATGAGCAGTTCTTC. It is translated as CASRDPGLALDEQFF.

The chain carries TRBV6-6 and TRBJ2-5, with D hard to call. The CDR3 consists of 12 residues. Germline assignment: CDR1 MNHNY and CDR2 SVGAGI (reference sequence). V gave up 7 bases and J gave up 11 bases, with 17 bases separating them. CDR3 sequence reads: CASTPQSTKQYF. The CDR3 bases are TGTGCCAGCACTCCACAAAGTACTAAGCAGTACTTC.

CDR3 DNA sequence: TGTGCCAGCAGTTTATGGGGCAGCTCTGGAAACACCATATATTTT. Its protein is CASSLWGSSGNTIYF. V is TRBV28 and J is TRBJ1-3; D is unresolved. This CDR3 region has 15 residues. The germline gives CDR1 MDHEN, CDR2 SYDVKM. The ends were cut back, 0 bases at V and 0 bases at J, with 6 bases in the middle. The full variable domain, completed using reference TRBV28 and TRBJ1-3, is DVKVTQSSRYLVKRTGEKVFLECVQDMDHENMFWYRQDPGLGLRLIYFSYDVKMKEKGDIPEGYSVSREKKERFSLILESASTNQTSMYLCASSLWGSSGNTIYFGEGSWLTVV.

The J gene is TRBJ2-3, the V gene TRBV5-6; 7 bases agree with TRBD2. This CDR3 contains 16 residues. With 4 bases clipped from V and 4 bases from J, the junction kept 12 bases outside the gene matches. From germline, CDR1 is SGHDT and CDR2 YYEEEE. The CDR3 DNA follows: TGTGCCAGCAGCATGGGACTGGCGGGAGTATCAGATACGCAGTATTTT. This encodes CASSMGLAGVSDTQYF.

The chain has TRBV4-2 and TRBJ2-3; 7 bases are shared with TRBD2. V shed 1 base and J 5 bases; nucleotides not matched to a gene: 0. Germline assignment: CDR1 LGHNA and CDR2 YNFKEQ. This CDR3 has 13 amino acids. The CDR3 sequence is CASSQAGGDTQYF. The CDR3 bases are TGTGCCAGCAGCCAAGCGGGGGGAGATACGCAGTATTTT.

The chain recombines TRBV11-2 with TRBJ1-2, with D possibly TRBD1 on 5 matching bases. There are 13 residues in the CDR3. V was clipped by 4 bases and J by 6 bases, with 12 bases between them. Germline CDR1 is SGHAT and CDR2 is FQNNGV. CDR3 coding DNA: TGTGCCAGCAGCTCCCGGGGGACGGATGGCTACACCTTC. Its translation is CASSSRGTDGYTF.

This clone turned up a few times. The chain joins TRBV6-5 to TRBJ1-1; TRBD1 matches 9 bases. J lost 4 bases, V lost 5 bases, and 5 bases had no gene match. Germline V lookup: CDR1 MNHEY, CDR2 SVGAGI. The CDR3 runs 14 residues. The chain's CDR3 is CASSTDRGSTEAFF. CDR3 nucleotide sequence: TGTGCCAGCAGTACCGACAGGGGGAGCACTGAAGCTTTCTTT.

V usage is TRBV15 and J usage is TRBJ2-5; D perhaps matches TRBD2 (6 bases). CDR1 LNHNV and CDR2 YYDKDF come from the germline V gene (reference sequence). The CDR3 extends over 14 amino acids. V dropped 0 bases and J dropped 9 bases, with 14 bases sitting between them. The CDR3 bases are TGTGCCACCAGCAGAGATCGGGCTAGCGATTCCCAGTACTTC. Protein sequence: CATSRDRASDSQYF.

This chain joins TRBV5-1 and TRBJ2-3; 9 bases are a match to TRBD1. V trimming: 3 bases; J trimming: 3 bases; junction bases outside the gene matches: 2. The germline V gene has CDR1 SGHRS and CDR2 YFSETQ. The CDR3 covers 14 residues. The CDR3 sequence: CASSWGQGTDTQYF. For the CDR3, the DNA is TGCGCCAGCAGCTGGGGACAGGGAACAGATACGCAGTATTTT.

The chain carries TRBV5-4 and TRBJ1-2, with TRBD1 identical over 7 bases. This CDR3 spans 13 amino acids. J was trimmed by 4 bases and V by 2 bases; bases with no gene match: 2. Germline lookup yields CDR1 SGHNT and CDR2 YYREEE (reference sequence). The CDR3 spells CASSFRQGYGYTF. For the CDR3, the DNA is TGTGCCAGCAGCTTTCGACAGGGCTATGGCTACACCTTC. Full variable domain (remainder filled in from reference TRBV5-4 and TRBJ1-2): ETGVTQSPTHLIKTRGQQVTLRCSSQSGHNTVSWYQQALGQGPQFIFQYYREEENGRGNFPPRFSGLQFPNYSSELNVNALELDDSALYLCASSFRQGYGYTFGSGTRLTVV.

V usage is TRBV7-9 and J usage is TRBJ2-3; 7 bases align to TRBD2. The CDR3 sequence is 15 residues long. Germline CDR1 is SEHNR and CDR2 is FQNEAQ (reference sequence). V lost 2 bases, J lost 4 bases, and 6 bases stayed unmatched. The CDR3 coding sequence is TGTGCCAGCAGCTTAAGCGGGAACGGGTCAGATACGCAGTATTTT. It yields the protein CASSLSGNGSDTQYF.

The V and J genes are TRBV4-1 and TRBJ1-2; D may be TRBD1 (6 bases). The CDR3 runs to 18 residues. Germline V CDR1 and CDR2: MGHRA, YSYEKL. V was cut by 0 bases and J by 4 bases, with 21 bases left in between. DNA of the CDR3: TGCGCCAGCAGCCAAGATCCTGGGCTGGGGGGGCGCGGCTATGGCTACACCTTC. As protein: CASSQDPGLGGRGYGYTF.

J is TRBJ2-3 and V is TRBV5-4; 10 bases align to TRBD2. Trimming removed 4 bases from V and 4 bases from J; junction bases left unmatched: 9. The germline gives CDR1 SGHNT, CDR2 YYREEE (reference sequence). This CDR3 has 16 amino acids. CDR3 loop: CASSTRLAGDADTQYF. DNA for the CDR3: TGTGCCAGCAGCACACGGCTAGCGGGAGATGCAGATACGCAGTATTTT.

V usage is TRBV6-1 and J usage is TRBJ2-2; 9 bases are a match to TRBD1. The germline V gene encodes CDR1 MNHNS and CDR2 SASEGT. The length of the CDR3 is 15 residues. The ends lost 4 bases at V and 4 bases at J; junction bases unmatched: 4. The CDR3 reads CASSVRTGATGELFF. The CDR3 DNA sequence: TGTGCCAGCAGTGTAAGGACAGGGGCCACCGGGGAGCTGTTTTTT.

The chain recombines TRBV5-1 with TRBJ2-7; D perhaps matches TRBD1 (6 bases). Trimming stripped 4 bases from V and 0 bases from J, with 23 bases between. This CDR3 has 18 residues. The germline gives CDR1 SGHRS, CDR2 YFSETQ. This chain's CDR3 is CASSPLVSVGADSYEQYF. In DNA form, the CDR3 reads TGCGCCAGCAGCCCCCTAGTTTCCGTGGGGGCAGACTCCTACGAGCAGTACTTC. The complete variable domain, with remaining parts taken from reference TRBV5-1 and TRBJ2-7, reads KAGVTQTPRYLIKTRGQQVTLSCSPISGHRSVSWYQQTPGQGLQFLFEYFSETQRNKGNFPGRFSGRQFSNSRSEMNVSTLELGDSALYLCASSPLVSVGADSYEQYFGPGTRLTVT.

The genes are TRBV5-4 and TRBJ2-7; D uncertain. V was clipped by 4 bases and J by 3 bases, with 5 bases between them. Germline-derived CDR1 and CDR2 are SGHNT and YYREEE (reference sequence). The CDR3 runs 11 residues. The DNA for the CDR3 is TGTGCCAGCAGCATAAACTACGAGCAGTACTTC. This gives the protein CASSINYEQYF.

This clone was seen repeatedly, ten times or more. The chain joins TRBV2 to TRBJ1-1; 8 positions agree with TRBD1. CDR1 and CDR2 from the germline V gene are SNHLY and FYNNEI. The CDR3 runs to 15 residues. With V trimmed by 7 bases and J by 0 bases, 7 bases remained unmatched. CDR3 coding DNA: TGTGCCAGCACGGAGAGACAGGGGATGAACACTGAAGCTTTCTTT. Its translation is CASTERQGMNTEAFF.